These 21 T cell receptor beta chains were all obtained from the same sample, sequenced in a study of T cell responses to AZD1222 COVID-19 vaccine. TCRdb's copy holds only in-frame clones and misses some; the assay was immunoSEQ multiplex PCR. The table includes roughly 95,000 clones, approximately 90% detected once. The sequenced sample was peripheral blood, obtained on day 0 of AZD1222 vaccination. Source of these receptors: an adult in good health.

This chain joins TRBV5-6 and TRBJ1-5; no definite D call. This CDR3 comprises 13 residues. V was cut by 2 bases and J by 2 bases, with 5 bases left in between. Germline V CDR1 and CDR2: SGHDT, YYEEEE. CDR3 DNA sequence: TGTGCCAGCAGCTTTTCAGGCAATCAGCCCCAGCATTTT. It is translated as CASSFSGNQPQHF.

The V and J genes are TRBV10-3 and TRBJ1-2; TRBD1 agrees at 9 bases. The CDR3 totals 14 residues. CDR1 and CDR2 (germline): ENHRY, SYGVKD. V lost 3 bases to trimming and J lost 2 bases; unmatched junction nucleotides: 1. The CDR3 DNA is TGTGCCATCAGTGACGGGACAGGGAACTATGGCTACACCTTC. Translating it yields CAISDGTGNYGYTF.

The V call is TRBV27, the J call TRBJ2-5; 7 bases are shared with TRBD1. CDR3 length: 12 amino acids. The J segment lost 5 bases and the V segment lost 7 bases, leaving 4 bases of the junction unmatched. The V gene's germline CDR1 is MNHEY and CDR2 SMNVEV (reference sequence). The DNA of the CDR3 is TGTGCCAGCAAACAGGGGATGGAGACCCAGTACTTC. It encodes CASKQGMETQYF.

The chain is built from TRBV29-1 and TRBJ1-3, with D uncertain. Germline V lookup: CDR1 SQVTM, CDR2 ANQGSEA. CDR3 size: 15 residues. V was cut by 3 bases and J by 1 base, with 13 bases left in between. The CDR3 bases are TGCAGCGTTGAGCCACCGGGGAGTTCTGGAAACACCATATATTTT. It translates to CSVEPPGSSGNTIYF.

The chain carries TRBV7-2 and TRBJ1-1; D uncertain. Trimming left V 2 bases short and J 5 bases short, with 9 bases between. The length of the CDR3 is 13 residues. From germline, CDR1 is SGHTA and CDR2 FQGNSA. Written as DNA, the CDR3 is TGTGCCAGCAGCTTATCGGAGGGAACTGAAGCTTTCTTT. Encoded protein: CASSLSEGTEAFF.

The V call is TRBV30, the J call TRBJ2-7; 10 positions match TRBD2. Trimming at V came to 7 bases and at J to 6 bases, leaving 12 bases not matched to a gene. The CDR3 consists of 14 residues. CDR1 is GTSNPN and CDR2 is SVGIG in the germline V gene (reference sequence). This chain's CDR3 is CASNPSGRTAEQYF. DNA for the CDR3: TGTGCCTCAAATCCTAGCGGGAGAACCGCCGAGCAGTACTTC.

This clone came up a few times. The same CDR3 is also encoded by other DNA sequences in this sample. The gene calls are TRBV28 and TRBJ1-2; no definite D call. This CDR3 spans 14 amino acids. Germline V gene lookup returns CDR1 MDHEN and CDR2 SYDVKM. V was trimmed by 2 bases and J by 4 bases, leaving 11 bases between them. The CDR3 is CASSLTGGLYGYTF. In DNA, the CDR3 is TGTGCCAGCAGTTTAACTGGCGGACTCTATGGCTACACCTTC.

The V call is TRBV5-4, the J call TRBJ2-1; D is perhaps TRBD1 or TRBD2 (6 bases each). This CDR3 region has 15 residues. Germline CDR1 and CDR2: SGHNT and YYREEE (reference sequence). Trimming pared 5 bases from V and 1 base from J, leaving 13 bases between. CDR3 coding DNA: TGTGCCAGCAGGGAAAGAGGGGGGTCCTACAATGAGCAGTTCTTC. As protein: CASRERGGSYNEQFF.

A single count supports this clone. This chain links TRBV6-5 with TRBJ1-5; D perhaps matches TRBD1 (5 bases). Per the germline V gene, CDR1 is MNHEY and CDR2 is SVGAGI. The CDR3 is 16 residues long. Trimming removed 0 bases at V and 3 bases at J, with 12 bases between. This CDR3 reads CASSYSRAGYNQPQHF. The DNA of the CDR3 is TGTGCCAGCAGTTACTCACGCGCAGGGTACAATCAGCCCCAGCATTTT.

This clone was recorded a few times. The rearrangement joins TRBV29-1 to TRBJ2-5; D perhaps matches TRBD1 (5 bases). The germline gives CDR1 SQVTM, CDR2 ANQGSEA. The V and J ends lost 7 bases and 1 base respectively, with 10 bases between them. CDR3 length: 12 amino acids. The CDR3 spells CSGGAGQETQYF. The CDR3 DNA follows: TGCAGCGGGGGCGCAGGCCAAGAGACCCAGTACTTC.

The rearrangement joins TRBV7-8 to TRBJ1-5, with a weak D call TRBD1 (5 bases). CDR1 is SGHVS, CDR2 FQNEAQ, per germline. Between the trimmed V and J ends, which lost 5 bases and 1 base, there was a span of 15 bases. The CDR3 loop spans 16 amino acids. The CDR3 here is CASSPDEGTSNQPQHF. The CDR3 nucleotides read TGTGCCAGCAGCCCTGATGAGGGGACGAGCAATCAGCCCCAGCATTTT. The variable domain in full, completed from reference TRBV7-8 and TRBJ1-5, reads GAGVSQSPRYKVAKRGQDVALRCDPISGHVSLFWYQQALGQGPEFLTYFQNEAQLDKSGLPSDRFFAERPEGSVSTLKIQRTQQEDSAVYLCASSPDEGTSNQPQHFGDGTRLSIL.

The chain couples TRBV6-1 to TRBJ1-1; 10 bases are shared with TRBD1. This CDR3 is 15 amino acids long. CDR1 is MNHNS, CDR2 SASEGT, per germline. V lost 1 base and J lost 2; bases outside the gene matches: 1. DNA of the CDR3: TGTGCCAGCAGTGAAGGGACAGGGGGTAACACTGAAGCTTTCTTT. As protein: CASSEGTGGNTEAFF.

This chain links TRBV7-2 with TRBJ2-1, with 12 bases lining up with TRBD2. Trimming took 5 bases from V and 7 from J; bases not matched to a gene: 6. CDR3 length: 15 amino acids. Looked up from germline, CDR1 is SGHTA and CDR2 is FQGNSA. The DNA of the CDR3 is TGTGCCAGCAGCATGACTAGCGGGAGTTTTAATGAGCAGTTCTTC. Translation gives CASSMTSGSFNEQFF.

The rearrangement joins TRBV6-5 to TRBJ1-2, with 9 bases that match TRBD1. Germline V gene sequence: CDR1 MNHEY, CDR2 SVGAGI. V was clipped by 0 bases and J by 8 bases; unmatched bases: 10. The CDR3 is 16 residues long. In nucleotides, the CDR3 is TGTGCCAGCAGTTACTCCGGACAGGGGCAGACGGGCGGCTACACCTTC. Residues: CASSYSGQGQTGGYTF.

The chain employs TRBV21-1 and TRBJ2-6. TRBV21-1 is deemed a pseudogene. The CDR3 covers 17 residues. The CDR3 DNA reads TGTGCCAGCAGCAAAGCTGGGGTACACTCTGGGGCCAACGTCCTGACTTTC. Its translation is CASSKAGVHSGANVLTF.

This chain links TRBV3-1 (or the pseudogene TRBV3-2) with TRBJ2-1; possible D gene TRBD2, 6 bases. Germline lookup yields CDR1 LGHDT and CDR2 YNNKEL (reference sequence). There are 15 residues in the CDR3. Deletions cut 0 bases from V and 4 bases from J, with 10 bases between. The CDR3 loop reads CASSQDLAGYNEQFF. The DNA of the CDR3 is TGTGCCAGCAGCCAAGATCTGGCGGGATACAATGAGCAGTTCTTC.

The chain is built from TRBV28 and TRBJ2-7; D call uncertain. There are 13 residues in the CDR3. Deletions cut 3 bases from V and 3 bases from J, with 9 bases between. Germline V lookup: CDR1 MDHEN, CDR2 SYDVKM. The CDR3 spells CASSLSAFYEQYF. CDR3 coding DNA: TGTGCCAGCAGTTTGTCCGCATTCTACGAGCAGTACTTC.

This clone has just one count. The chain carries TRBV7-6 and TRBJ1-6; D might be TRBD1 (5 bases). Germline-derived CDR1 and CDR2 are SGHVS and FNYEAQ. Trimming took off 0 bases at V and 0 bases at J, with 12 bases between the two ends. The CDR3 length is 18 residues. For the CDR3, the DNA is TGTGCCAGCAGCTTAGCCTCGGCAGGGAGCTCCTATAATTCACCCCTCCACTTT. It specifies CASSLASAGSSYNSPLHF.

In DNA form, the CDR3 reads TGCGCCAGCAGCAGGAGCGGGACTAGCGGGAGTAATGAGCAGTTCTTC. This codes for CASSRSGTSGSNEQFF. The chain recombines TRBV5-1 with TRBJ2-1; 14 nucleotides agree with TRBD2. The V gene end was trimmed by 4 bases and the J gene end by 7 bases; junction bases not matched to a gene: 7. CDR1 SGHRS and CDR2 YFSETQ come from the germline V gene. There are 16 residues in the CDR3. The full variable domain, with the rest looked up from reference TRBV5-1 and TRBJ2-1, is KAGVTQTPRYLIKTRGQQVTLSCSPISGHRSVSWYQQTPGQGLQFLFEYFSETQRNKGNFPGRFSGRQFSNSRSEMNVSTLELGDSALYLCASSRSGTSGSNEQFFGPGTRLTVL.

The chain joins TRBV7-9 to TRBJ2-7, with TRBD2 matching 9 bases. The CDR3 runs 17 residues. J gave up 4 bases and V 5 bases, and 15 bases lay outside the gene matches. The V gene's germline CDR1 is SEHNR and CDR2 FQNEAQ (reference sequence). DNA for the CDR3: TGTGCCAGCAGCCCCGGGACAATAGCGGGAGCAAGATACGAGCAGTACTTC. Amino acids: CASSPGTIAGARYEQYF.

The chain has TRBV7-6 and TRBJ1-1; no clear D gene. The CDR3 contains 14 residues. Germline V gene lookup returns CDR1 SGHVS and CDR2 FNYEAQ. Trimming pared 2 bases from V and 5 bases from J, leaving 12 bases between. The CDR3 spells CASSLFQMPTEAFF. The CDR3 DNA follows: TGTGCCAGCAGCTTATTTCAAATGCCTACTGAAGCTTTCTTT.